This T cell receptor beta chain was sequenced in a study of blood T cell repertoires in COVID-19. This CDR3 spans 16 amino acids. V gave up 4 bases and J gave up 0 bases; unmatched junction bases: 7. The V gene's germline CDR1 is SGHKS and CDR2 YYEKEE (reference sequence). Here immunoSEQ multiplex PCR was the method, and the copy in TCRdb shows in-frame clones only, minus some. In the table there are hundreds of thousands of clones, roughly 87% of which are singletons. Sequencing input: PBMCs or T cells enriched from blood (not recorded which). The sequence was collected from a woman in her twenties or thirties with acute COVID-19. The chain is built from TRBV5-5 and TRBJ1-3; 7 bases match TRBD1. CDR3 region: CASSRDGTASGNTIYF. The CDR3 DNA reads TGTGCCAGCAGCCGCGATGGGACAGCCTCTGGAAACACCATATATTTT.